These 17 T cell receptor beta chains originate from one sample sequenced in a study of blood T cell repertoires in COVID-19. Data came from immunoSEQ multiplex PCR; TCRdb stores just in-frame clones and leaves some out. Of about 100,000 clones in the sample, about 84% were seen once. Material: peripheral blood. These receptors all stem from a human donor in a cohort sampled during active COVID-19.

This sequence joins TRBV15 and TRBJ2-7, with 9 bases aligning to TRBD2. The CDR3 contains 16 residues. With 0 bases clipped from V and 6 bases from J, the junction kept 9 bases outside the gene matches. The germline CDR1 and CDR2 sequences are LNHNV and YYDKDF (reference sequence). This CDR3 reads CATSRDLAGGQGEQYF. The CDR3 DNA reads as TGTGCCACCAGCAGAGATCTCGCGGGAGGGCAAGGCGAGCAGTACTTC.

This clone was recorded only once. The chain uses TRBV19 and TRBJ2-1; D is possibly TRBD2 (6 bases). The CDR3 loop spans 12 amino acids. Germline V gene data show CDR1 as LNHDA and CDR2 as SQIVND (reference sequence). With 5 bases removed from V and 10 bases from J, the gap between germline ends came to 12 bases. The CDR3 DNA sequence: TGTGCCAGTAGTGCCCTTCTAGCGGAGCAGTTCTTC. As protein: CASSALLAEQFF. Full variable domain (rest looked up from reference TRBV19 and TRBJ2-1): DGGITQSPKYLFRKEGQNVTLSCEQNLNHDAMYWYRQDPGQGLRLIYYSQIVNDFQKGDIAEGYSVSREKKESFPLTVTSAQKNPTAFYLCASSALLAEQFFGPGTRLTVL.

This chain joins TRBV6-2 or TRBV6-3 and TRBJ2-4; D might be TRBD2 (5 bases). This CDR3 has 14 residues. CDR1 and CDR2 from the germline V gene are MNHEY and SVGEGT. Trimming removed 5 bases from V and 2 bases from J, with 10 bases in between. The CDR3 protein is CASSGLWTKNIQYF. The CDR3 DNA sequence: TGTGCCAGCAGTGGACTTTGGACCAAAAACATTCAGTACTTC.

The chain combines TRBV4-1 with TRBJ2-2; no clear D gene. The CDR3 totals 12 residues. Germline loops: CDR1 MGHRA, CDR2 YSYEKL. Between the trimmed V and J ends, which lost 4 bases and 8 bases, there was a span of 8 bases. The DNA for the CDR3 is TGCGCCAGCAGCCTTCCTCTAGGGGAGCTGTTTTTT. Translation gives CASSLPLGELFF.

The V gene is TRBV7-2, the J gene TRBJ2-7; D might be TRBD2 (7 bases). CDR1 SGHTA and CDR2 FQGNSA come from the germline V gene. Trimming stripped 5 bases from V and 2 bases from J, with 22 bases between. The CDR3 has 17 amino acids. In DNA, the CDR3 is TGTGCCAGCAGCGTTCGAACAGGGAGGGGAGGGGCCTACGAGCAGTACTTC. Encoded protein: CASSVRTGRGGAYEQYF.

The chain links TRBV25-1 to TRBJ2-7; 11 nucleotides agree with TRBD2. Looked up from germline, CDR1 is MGHDK and CDR2 is SYGVNS. V trimming: 3 bases; J trimming: 2 bases; junction bases outside the gene matches: 3. This CDR3 contains 15 residues. The CDR3 DNA is TGTGCCAGCAGTGACCCTAGCGGGAGGACCTACGAGCAGTACTTC. Its translation: CASSDPSGRTYEQYF.

The V gene is TRBV3-1 (or the pseudogene TRBV3-2), the J gene TRBJ1-5, with a possible D match to TRBD1 (6 bases). The V end was cut by 1 base, the J end by 1 base, with 8 bases between. The germline CDR1 and CDR2 sequences are LGHDT and YNNKEL (reference sequence). CDR3 length equals 15 residues. Written as DNA, the CDR3 is TGTGCCAGCAGCCAAGGGACAGCAAGCAATCAGCCCCAGCATTTT. This translates into CASSQGTASNQPQHF.

The V and J genes are TRBV18 and TRBJ2-7, with 7 bases identical to TRBD2. The germline CDR1 and CDR2 sequences are KGHSH and LQKENI. The J segment lost 5 bases and the V segment lost 3 bases, leaving 7 bases of the junction unmatched. The CDR3 runs 14 residues. As DNA, the CDR3 is TGTGCCAGCTCACCTTCGGGGGGTTTCGACGAGCAGTACTTC. It is translated as CASSPSGGFDEQYF.

The chain combines TRBV6-6 with TRBJ2-7, with TRBD2 identical over 13 bases. V dropped 4 bases and J dropped 4; count of bases not matched to a gene: 1. The CDR3 has 14 amino acids. CDR1 is MNHNY and CDR2 is SVGAGI in the germline V gene (reference sequence). CDR3 residues: CASSSGLAGYEQYF. The DNA for the CDR3 is TGTGCCAGCAGTTCGGGACTAGCGGGGTACGAGCAGTACTTC.

This chain joins TRBV18 and TRBJ1-2; unclear D gene. Looked up from germline, CDR1 is KGHSH and CDR2 is LQKENI. With 3 bases removed from V and 4 bases from J, the gap between germline ends came to 9 bases. The CDR3 is made up of 13 amino acids. CDR3 in amino acids: CASSPTDGYGYTF. In nucleotides, the CDR3 is TGTGCCAGCTCACCCACAGATGGCTATGGCTACACCTTC. The whole variable domain, remainder taken from reference TRBV18 and TRBJ1-2, is NAGVMQNPRHLVRRRGQEARLRCSPMKGHSHVYWYRQLPEEGLKFMVYLQKENIIDESGMPKERFSAEFPKEGPSILRIQQVVRGDSAAYFCASSPTDGYGYTFGSGTRLTVV.

The chain has TRBV7-2 and TRBJ1-2, with TRBD1 identical over 9 bases. The V and J ends lost 5 bases and 4 bases, in that order; junction bases with no gene match: 5. This CDR3 has 14 residues. In germline, CDR1 is SGHTA, CDR2 FQGNSA. CDR3 sequence: CASSPGTGSYGYTF. In DNA, the CDR3 is TGTGCCAGCAGCCCTGGGACAGGGAGCTATGGCTACACCTTC. Looking up the rest from reference TRBV7-2 and TRBJ1-2 gives the full variable domain: GAGVSQSPSNKVTEKGKDVELRCDPISGHTALYWYRQSLGQGLEFLIYFQGNSAPDKSGLPSDRFSAERTGGSVSTLTIQRTQQEDSAVYLCASSPGTGSYGYTFGSGTRLTVV.

The chain employs TRBV6-5 and TRBJ1-1; no firm D call. The CDR3 totals 11 residues. Germline lookup yields CDR1 MNHEY and CDR2 SVGAGI. Trimming left V 5 bases short and J 8 bases short, with 9 bases between. The CDR3 is CASSPQREAFF. CDR3 nucleotide sequence: TGTGCCAGCAGTCCCCAACGGGAAGCTTTCTTT.

V usage is TRBV3-1 (or the pseudogene TRBV3-2) and J usage is TRBJ2-7; 12 nucleotides match TRBD2. The J segment lost 4 bases and the V segment lost 5 bases, leaving 3 bases of the junction unmatched. From germline, CDR1 is LGHDT and CDR2 YNNKEL (reference sequence). The CDR3 sequence is 14 residues long. CDR3 sequence (DNA): TGTGCCAGCAGCTCACTAGCGGGAGGATACGAGCAGTACTTC. Translating it yields CASSSLAGGYEQYF.

The chain has TRBV19 and TRBJ2-7; 9 positions match TRBD1. V shed 5 bases and J 5 bases; nucleotides not matched to a gene: 7. This CDR3 region has 14 residues. Germline CDR1 is LNHDA and CDR2 is SQIVND (reference sequence). The CDR3 sequence: CASSAGTGTHEQYF. For the CDR3, the DNA is TGTGCCAGTAGTGCCGGGACAGGGACCCACGAGCAGTACTTC.

The rearrangement uses TRBV11-2 and TRBJ2-5; D not resolved. V was cut by 6 bases and J by 4 bases, with 9 bases left in between. Germline V lookup: CDR1 SGHAT, CDR2 FQNNGV. This CDR3 comprises 12 residues. In nucleotides, the CDR3 is TGTGCCAGCAGAAATGAGCGAGAGACCCAGTACTTC. It specifies CASRNERETQYF.

This clone was counted a few times. CDR3 sequence: CASSGQGNYGYTF. The DNA of the CDR3 is TGTGCCAGCTCAGGACAGGGGAACTATGGCTACACCTTC. The chain uses TRBV18 and TRBJ1-2, with TRBD1 matching 9 bases. This CDR3 has 13 residues. Germline trimming cut 5 bases from V and 2 bases from J; bases unmatched to any gene: 0. Germline values: CDR1 KGHSH, CDR2 LQKENI.

This clone was seen only once. At one boundary the junction diverges from the germline segment, which might be a read error. V and J are TRBV2 and TRBJ2-7, with a weak D call TRBD2 (5 bases). CDR3 length equals 15 residues. CDR1 is SNHLY, CDR2 FYNNEI, per germline. CDR3 DNA: TGTGCCAGTAGTGAGGGTCTGGGGAGCTCCTACGAGCAGTACTTC. This codes for CASSEGLGSSYEQYF.